This T cell receptor beta chain is drawn from a study of beta chain features in type 1 diabetes. Expressed TCRB transcripts were sequenced because the entire RNA isolate underwent reverse transcription. Some clones are missing from TCRdb's copy, which holds only in-frame ones; the method was immunoSEQ multiplex PCR. Of almost 350,000 clones in the sample, about 20% were seen once. The V gene end was trimmed by 4 bases and the J gene end by 0 bases; junction bases not matched to a gene: 6. CDR3 length: 16 residues. The V gene's germline CDR1 is SGHRS and CDR2 YFSETQ. This TCR was sampled from a woman in her late teens or twenties in good health. Input material: naive CD4+ T cells from blood. The chain links TRBV5-1 to TRBJ2-1; 8 nucleotides line up with TRBD2. The DNA for the CDR3 is TGCGCCAGCAGCGGAGGCGGGGGGAGCTCCTACAATGAGCAGTTCTTC. Encoded protein: CASSGGGGSSYNEQFF.